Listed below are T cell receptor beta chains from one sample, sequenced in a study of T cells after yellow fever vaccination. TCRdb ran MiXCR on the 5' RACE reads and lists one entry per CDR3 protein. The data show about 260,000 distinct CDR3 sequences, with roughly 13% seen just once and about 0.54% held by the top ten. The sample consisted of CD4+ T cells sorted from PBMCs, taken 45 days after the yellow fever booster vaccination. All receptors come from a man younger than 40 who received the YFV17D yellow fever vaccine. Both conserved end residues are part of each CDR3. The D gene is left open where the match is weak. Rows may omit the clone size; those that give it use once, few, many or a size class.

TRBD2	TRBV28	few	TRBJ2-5	CASSLGGSGMGETQYF	TGTGCCAGCAGTTTGGGTGGTAGCGGGATGGGAGAGACCCAGTACTTC
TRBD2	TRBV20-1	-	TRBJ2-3	CSALSPSGRVLATQYF	TGCAGTGCTTTATCTCCTAGCGGGAGGGTCTTAGCTACGCAGTATTTT
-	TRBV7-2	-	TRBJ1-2	CASSRGARYGYTF	TGTGCCAGCAGCCGGGGAGCCCGGTATGGCTACACCTTC
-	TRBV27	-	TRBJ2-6	CASSFLRGGANVLTF	TGTGCCAGCAGTTTCTTGCGGGGCGGGGCCAACGTCCTGACTTTC
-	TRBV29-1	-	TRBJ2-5	CSVEGGKETQYF	TGCAGCGTTGAAGGCGGAAAAGAGACCCAGTACTTC
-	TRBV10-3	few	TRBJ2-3	CAISQTMSTDTQYF	TGTGCCATCTCCCAAACCATGAGCACAGATACGCAGTATTTT
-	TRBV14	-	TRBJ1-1	CASSQDLRSEAFF	TGTGCCAGCAGCCAAGATTTGCGGTCTGAAGCTTTCTTT
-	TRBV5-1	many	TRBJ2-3	CASSLDRPSTDTQYF	TGCGCCAGCAGCCTCGACAGACCTAGCACAGATACGCAGTATTTT
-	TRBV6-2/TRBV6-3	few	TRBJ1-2	CASTQRGSANYGYTF	TGTGCCAGCACCCAGCGGGGGAGCGCTAACTATGGCTACACCTTC
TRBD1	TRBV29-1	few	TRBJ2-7	CSVLGGGYEQYF	TGCAGCGTTCTAGGGGGCGGCTACGAGCAGTACTTC
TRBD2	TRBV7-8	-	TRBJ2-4	CASSFEAGGQRNIQYF	TGTGCCAGCAGCTTTGAAGCGGGAGGGCAGAGAAACATTCAGTACTTC
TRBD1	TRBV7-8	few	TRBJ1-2	CASSQTGGYGYTF	TGTGCCAGCAGCCAGACAGGGGGCTATGGCTACACCTTC
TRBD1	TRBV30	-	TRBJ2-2	CAWSVQGGNTGELFF	TGTGCCTGGAGTGTACAGGGGGGCAACACCGGGGAGCTGTTTTTT
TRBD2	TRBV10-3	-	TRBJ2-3	CAISESRGLAGLTDTQYF	TGTGCCATCAGTGAGTCAAGGGGACTAGCGGGCCTCACAGATACGCAGTATTTT
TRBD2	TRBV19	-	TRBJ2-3	CASSPGTSGRFGTQYF	TGTGCCAGTAGTCCCGGTACTAGCGGGAGATTTGGTACGCAGTATTTT
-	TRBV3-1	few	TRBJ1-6	CASSQDPPEGSPLHF	TGTGCCAGCAGCCAAGATCCACCCGAGGGTTCACCCCTCCACTTT
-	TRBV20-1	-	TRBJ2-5	CSASPPHVRETQYF	TGCAGTGCTAGCCCCCCCCACGTCAGGGAGACCCAGTACTTC
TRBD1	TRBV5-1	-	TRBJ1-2	CASSSDAGTGRNGYTF	TGCGCCAGCAGCTCGGACGCTGGGACAGGGAGAAATGGCTACACCTTC
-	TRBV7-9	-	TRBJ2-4	CAGSLESGIQYF	TGTGCCGGGTCGCTAGAGAGTGGCATTCAGTACTTC
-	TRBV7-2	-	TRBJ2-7	CASSLTGTSEGLQYF	TGTGCCAGCAGCTTAACCGGGACGAGCGAAGGCTTGCAGTACTTC
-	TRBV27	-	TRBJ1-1	CASRLKPLNVVNTEAFF	TGTGCCAGCAGACTCAAACCGCTAAATGTAGTGAACACTGAAGCTTTCTTT
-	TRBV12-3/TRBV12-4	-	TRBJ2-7	CASSLRGQGSYEQYF	TGTGCCAGCAGTTTAAGGGGACAAGGCTCCTACGAGCAGTACTTC
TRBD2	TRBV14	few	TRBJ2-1	CASSLLTSGNYNEQFF	TGTGCCAGCAGCCTACTGACTAGCGGGAATTACAATGAGCAGTTCTTC
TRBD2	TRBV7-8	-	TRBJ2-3	CASSLAGTSLDTQYF	TGTGCCAGCAGCTTAGCGGGGACTAGTTTGGATACGCAGTATTTT
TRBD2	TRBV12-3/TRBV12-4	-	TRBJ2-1	CASRRLAGGNEQFF	TGTGCCAGCAGGCGACTAGCGGGGGGGAATGAGCAGTTCTTC
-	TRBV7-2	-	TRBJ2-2	CASSQDGNTGELFF	TGTGCCAGCAGCCAAGACGGGAACACCGGGGAGCTGTTTTTT
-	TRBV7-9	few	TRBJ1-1	CASSPEVRNTEAFF	TGTGCCAGCAGCCCAGAGGTGAGGAACACTGAAGCTTTCTTT
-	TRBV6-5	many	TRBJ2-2	CASSYSRDTGELFF	TGTGCCAGCAGTTACTCGAGGGACACCGGGGAGCTGTTTTTT
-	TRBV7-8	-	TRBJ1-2	CASSHHAGADSANYGYTF	TGTGCCAGCAGCCACCACGCCGGGGCCGACAGCGCTAACTATGGCTACACCTTC
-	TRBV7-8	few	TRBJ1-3	CASSLGSGYRGNTIYF	TGTGCCAGCAGCTTAGGGTCAGGGTATCGCGGAAACACCATATATTTT
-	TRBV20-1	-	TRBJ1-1	CSASPRVGTEAFF	TGCAGTGCTAGTCCACGTGTAGGAACTGAAGCTTTCTTT
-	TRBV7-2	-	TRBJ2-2	CASSFVGSTNTGELFF	TGTGCCAGCAGCTTTGTGGGCTCGACGAACACCGGGGAGCTGTTTTTT
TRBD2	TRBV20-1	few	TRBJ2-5	CSVAGVGETQYF	TGCAGTGTTGCGGGAGTGGGGGAGACCCAGTACTTC
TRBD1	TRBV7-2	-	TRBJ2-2	CASSLRTGSTGELFF	TGTGCCAGCAGCTTACGGACAGGGAGCACCGGGGAGCTGTTTTTT
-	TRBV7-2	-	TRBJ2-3	CASSRDSGGTDTQYF	TGTGCCAGCAGCCGTGACAGTGGAGGCACAGATACGCAGTATTTT
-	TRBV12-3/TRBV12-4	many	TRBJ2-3	CASSIHEDTQYF	TGTGCCAGCAGTATACACGAGGATACGCAGTATTTT
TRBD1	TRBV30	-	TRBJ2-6	CAWRTGGFGANVLTF	TGTGCCTGGAGGACAGGGGGCTTTGGGGCCAACGTCCTGACTTTC
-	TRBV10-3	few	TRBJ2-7	CAIKVPGSYEQYF	TGTGCCATCAAGGTTCCAGGCTCCTACGAGCAGTACTTC
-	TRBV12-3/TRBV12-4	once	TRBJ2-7	CASRQAASYEQYF	TGTGCCAGCAGACAGGCCGCTTCCTACGAGCAGTACTTC
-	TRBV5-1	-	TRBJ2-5	CASSLQSGRETQYF	TGCGCCAGCAGCTTACAGAGCGGGCGGGAGACCCAGTACTTC
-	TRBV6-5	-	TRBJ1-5	CASSYSTGNRQHF	TGTGCCAGCAGTTACTCGACGGGAAACAGACAGCATTTT
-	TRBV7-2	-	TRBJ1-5	CASSSGTFSGQPQHF	TGTGCCAGCAGCTCAGGGACGTTCTCGGGACAGCCCCAGCATTTT
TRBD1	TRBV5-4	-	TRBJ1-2	CASSRDSHYGYTF	TGTGCCAGCAGCCGGGACAGCCACTATGGCTACACCTTC